The entry below gives a single TCR beta chain sequence along with its context. This clone showed up just once. The clone's antigen remains unknown. Per-base quality was not reported, and no clone a single base away is much larger than it. The trial excluded patients who had a history of autoimmune disease or were on systemic immunosuppression. Peripheral blood for TCR sequencing was collected from all dose cohorts at baseline, on cycle 4 day 1, and on cycle 7 day 1. Samples were obtained from an open-label, multicenter, first-in-human phase I dose-escalation trial of ivuxolimab. The trial enrolled adults with locally advanced or metastatic head and neck squamous cell, hepatocellular, melanoma or renal cell carcinoma. Before TCR sequencing, CD4+ T cells and CD8+ T cells were sorted from peripheral blood as separate populations. This entry comes from a study of OX40 agonist ivuxolimab in advanced cancers. For the study in its entirety: Ivuxolimab was an agonistic, fully human IgG2 monoclonal antibody directed against OX40 (CD134), a costimulatory receptor. Intravenous ivuxolimab was administered to patients every 2 weeks at six dose levels: 0.01, 0.1, 0.3, 1.5, 3 and 10 mg/kg. Among the roughly 50 dose-escalation patients, around 20 had hepatocellular carcinoma, about 15 melanoma, 9 renal cell carcinoma and 9 head and neck cancer. In the dose-escalation cohort, 75% to 85% of patients were male, and the mean age was 60 years with a range of roughly 20 to 80. Prior anti-PD-1, anti-PD-L1 or anti-CTLA-4 therapy was permitted, and checkpoint inhibitors had been received by about 44% of dose-escalation patients. Partial responses occurred in three dose-escalation patients: two with cutaneous melanoma and one with hepatocellular carcinoma. Peripheral TCRbeta sequencing aimed to test whether ivuxolimab altered TCR sequence diversity and caused clonal T-cell expansion. The paper covers the monotherapy dose-escalation part of the phase I ivuxolimab trial, which included N = 52 patients.

Genomic DNA was isolated from the sorted cells so that the TCRbeta CDR3 region could be sequenced. The immunoSEQ Assay was used to sequence the TCRbeta CDR3 regions. Sourced from immuneACCESS, this table was stored by TCRdb with only in-frame sequences that have V and J called. A share of the clones is absent; for the studies checked, an unresolved V gene accounts for under half, and the remainder has no known explanation. This sample lists 30,000 to 35,000 clones; more than 85% were detected once. The ten most abundant clones make up approximately 40% of the sample. The investigation overall reported the following: After ivuxolimab, CD8+ T cells had more expanded clones than CD4+ T cells on average. Partial responders in the 0.1-3.0 mg/kg groups had among the lowest normalized peripheral clonal expansion, especially among CD8+ T cells. Low levels of normalized T-cell clonal expansion were also shown by some nonresponding patients. The antigen specificity of the clonally expanded peripheral T cells was not determined. Clonal expansion of both CD4+ and CD8+ blood T cells was observed from baseline to week 6 at doses 0.1 to 3.0 mg/kg.

The source was CD4+ or CD8+ T cells sorted from blood, collected in a trial of the OX40 agonist ivuxolimab. The source is an adult with an advanced solid tumor such as melanoma, head and neck, liver or kidney cancer.

CDR3 sequence: CASSFSDLSSYEQYF. The sequenced DNA is TGTGCCAGCAGCTTCAGCGACCTTAGCTCCTACGAGCAGTACTTC. The V and J segments used are TRBV7-2 and TRBJ2-7; no confident D gene assignment can be made. V is clipped by 3 bases and J by 0 bases, and the sequence between their germline boundaries is 12 bases long. The CDR3 starts with the cysteine, ends with the phenylalanine, and has 15 residues. Here the CDR3 DNA is all that survives: 45 bases in frame from base 1. CDR1 and CDR2 (SGHTA, FQGNSA) derive from the germline V gene.